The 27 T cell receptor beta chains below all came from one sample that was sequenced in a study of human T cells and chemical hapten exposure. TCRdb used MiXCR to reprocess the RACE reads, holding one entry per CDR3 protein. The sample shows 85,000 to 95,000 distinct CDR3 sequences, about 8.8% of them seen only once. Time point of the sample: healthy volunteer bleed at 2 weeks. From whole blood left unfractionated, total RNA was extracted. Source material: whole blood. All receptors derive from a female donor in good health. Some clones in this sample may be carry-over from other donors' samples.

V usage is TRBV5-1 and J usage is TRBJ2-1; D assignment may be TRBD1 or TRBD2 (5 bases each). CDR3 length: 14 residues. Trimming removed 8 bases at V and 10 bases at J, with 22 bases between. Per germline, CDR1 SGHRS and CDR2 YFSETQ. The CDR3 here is CARSPGPSVGEQFF. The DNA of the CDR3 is TGCGCCAGGTCCCCGGGACCCTCCGTCGGCGAGCAGTTCTTC.

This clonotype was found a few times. Here the CDR3 DNA reads TGTGCCAGCAGTTACCTAGCGGGAGGGCCGGGCACCGGGGAGCTGTTTTTT. Its translation is CASSYLAGGPGTGELFF. V is TRBV6-5 and J is TRBJ2-2; 12 bases line up with TRBD2. Germline assignment: CDR1 MNHEY and CDR2 SVGAGI. The CDR3 spans 17 residues. Unmatched junction bases numbered 5, after V lost 2 bases and J lost 4 bases.

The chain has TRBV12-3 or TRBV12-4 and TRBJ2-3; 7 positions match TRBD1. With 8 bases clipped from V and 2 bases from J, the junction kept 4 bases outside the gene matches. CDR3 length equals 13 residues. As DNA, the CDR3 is TGTGCCAGCCTTGACAGGGCCACAGATACGCAGTATTTT. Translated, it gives CASLDRATDTQYF.

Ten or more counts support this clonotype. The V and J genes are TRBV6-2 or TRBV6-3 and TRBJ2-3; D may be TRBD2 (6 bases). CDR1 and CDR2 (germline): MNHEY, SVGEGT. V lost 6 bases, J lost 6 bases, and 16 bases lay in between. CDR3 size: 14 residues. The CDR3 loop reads CASSRLVSGDTQYF. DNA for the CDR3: TGTGCCAGCAGCCGACTAGTATCAGGTGATACGCAGTATTTT.

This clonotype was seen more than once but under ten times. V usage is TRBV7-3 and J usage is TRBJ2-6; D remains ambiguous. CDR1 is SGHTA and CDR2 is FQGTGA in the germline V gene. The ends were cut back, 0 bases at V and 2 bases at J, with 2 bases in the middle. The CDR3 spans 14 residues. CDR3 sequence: CASSLTPGANVLTF. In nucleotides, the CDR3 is TGTGCCAGCAGCTTAACGCCTGGGGCCAACGTCCTGACTTTC.

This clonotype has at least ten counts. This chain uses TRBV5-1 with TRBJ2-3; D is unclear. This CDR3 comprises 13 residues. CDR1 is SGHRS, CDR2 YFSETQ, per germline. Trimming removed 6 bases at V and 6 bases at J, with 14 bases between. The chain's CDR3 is CASKAAEWDTQYF. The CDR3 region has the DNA TGCGCCAGCAAAGCAGCAGAATGGGATACGCAGTATTTT.

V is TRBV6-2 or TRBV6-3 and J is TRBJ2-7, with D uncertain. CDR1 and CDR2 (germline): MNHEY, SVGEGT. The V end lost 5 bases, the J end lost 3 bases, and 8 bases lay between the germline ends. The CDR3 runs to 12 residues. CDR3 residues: CASSPLLYEQYF. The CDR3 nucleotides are TGTGCCAGCAGTCCACTTCTCTACGAGCAGTACTTC.

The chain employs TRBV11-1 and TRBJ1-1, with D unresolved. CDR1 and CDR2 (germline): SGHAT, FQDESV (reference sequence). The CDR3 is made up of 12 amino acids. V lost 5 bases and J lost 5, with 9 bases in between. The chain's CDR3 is CASSQSGTEAFF. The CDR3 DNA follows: TGTGCCAGCAGCCAATCCGGAACTGAAGCTTTCTTT.

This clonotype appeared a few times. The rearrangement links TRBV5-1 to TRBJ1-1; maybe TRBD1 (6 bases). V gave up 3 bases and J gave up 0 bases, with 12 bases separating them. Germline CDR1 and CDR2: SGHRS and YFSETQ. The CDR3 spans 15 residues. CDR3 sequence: CASSSQQGLNTEAFF. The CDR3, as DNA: TGCGCCAGCAGCTCCCAACAGGGATTGAACACTGAAGCTTTCTTT.

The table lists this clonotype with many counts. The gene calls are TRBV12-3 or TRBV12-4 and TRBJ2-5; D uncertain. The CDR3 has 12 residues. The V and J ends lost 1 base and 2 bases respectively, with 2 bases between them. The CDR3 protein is CASSLGQETQYF. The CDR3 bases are TGTGCCAGCAGTTTAGGACAAGAGACCCAGTACTTC.

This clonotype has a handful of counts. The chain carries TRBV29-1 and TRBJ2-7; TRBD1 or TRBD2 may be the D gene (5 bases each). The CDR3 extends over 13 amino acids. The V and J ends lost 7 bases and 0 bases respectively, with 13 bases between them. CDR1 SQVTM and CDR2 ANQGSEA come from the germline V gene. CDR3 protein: CSARDVSSYEQYF. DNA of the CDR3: TGCAGCGCCCGGGACGTGAGCTCCTACGAGCAGTACTTC.

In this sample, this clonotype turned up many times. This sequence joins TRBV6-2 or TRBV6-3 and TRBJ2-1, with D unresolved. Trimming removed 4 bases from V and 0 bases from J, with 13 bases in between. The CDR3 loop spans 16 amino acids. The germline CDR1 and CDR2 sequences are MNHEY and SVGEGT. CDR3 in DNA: TGTGCCAGCAGTTCCCCCGGCCTAAGCTCCTACAATGAGCAGTTCTTC. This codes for CASSSPGLSSYNEQFF.

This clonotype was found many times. The CDR3 region is CASSPQDLGDTQYF. CDR3 DNA: TGTGCCAGCAGTCCACAGGATTTGGGAGATACGCAGTATTTT. The gene calls are TRBV12-3 or TRBV12-4 and TRBJ2-3; the D gene is possibly TRBD1 (5 bases). This CDR3 is built from 14 residues. The ends were cut back, 5 bases at V and 5 bases at J, with 14 bases in the middle.

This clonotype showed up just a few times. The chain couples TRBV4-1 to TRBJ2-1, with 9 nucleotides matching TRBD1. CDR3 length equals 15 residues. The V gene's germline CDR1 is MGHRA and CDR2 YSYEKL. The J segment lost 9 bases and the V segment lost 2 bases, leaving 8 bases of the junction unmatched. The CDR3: CASSQPGTGWAEQFF. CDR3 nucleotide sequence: TGCGCCAGCAGCCAACCCGGGACAGGGTGGGCTGAGCAGTTCTTC.

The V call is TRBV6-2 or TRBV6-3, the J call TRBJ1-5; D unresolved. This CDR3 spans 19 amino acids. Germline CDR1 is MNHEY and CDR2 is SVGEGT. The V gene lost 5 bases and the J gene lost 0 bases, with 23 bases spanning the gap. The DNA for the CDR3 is TGTGCCAGCAGTCGTGACACAACTAAGGACTCGAATAGCAATCAGCCCCAGCATTTT. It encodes CASSRDTTKDSNSNQPQHF.

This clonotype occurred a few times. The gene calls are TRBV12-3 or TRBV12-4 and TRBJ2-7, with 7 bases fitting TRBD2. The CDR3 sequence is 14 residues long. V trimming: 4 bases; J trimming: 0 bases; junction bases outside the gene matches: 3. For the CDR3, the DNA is TGTGCCAGCAGTTGGGGCGGGGGCTCCTACGAGCAGTACTTC. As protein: CASSWGGGSYEQYF.

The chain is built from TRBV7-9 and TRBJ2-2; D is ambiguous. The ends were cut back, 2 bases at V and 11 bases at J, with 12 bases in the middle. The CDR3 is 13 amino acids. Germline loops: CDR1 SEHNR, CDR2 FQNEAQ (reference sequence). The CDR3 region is CASSLNDNPELFF. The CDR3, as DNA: TGTGCCAGCAGCTTAAACGATAACCCCGAGCTGTTTTTT.

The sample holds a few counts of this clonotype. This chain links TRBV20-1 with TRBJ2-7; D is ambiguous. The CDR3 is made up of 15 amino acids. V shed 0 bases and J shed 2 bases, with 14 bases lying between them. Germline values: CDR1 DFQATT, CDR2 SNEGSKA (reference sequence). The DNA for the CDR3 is TGCAGTGCTAGAGATGCAAATTCTCCCACCTACGAGCAGTACTTC. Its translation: CSARDANSPTYEQYF.

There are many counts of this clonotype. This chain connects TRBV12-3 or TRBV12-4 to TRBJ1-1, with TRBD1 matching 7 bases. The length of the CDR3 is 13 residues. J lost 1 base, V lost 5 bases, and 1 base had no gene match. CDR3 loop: CASSRQGNTEAFF. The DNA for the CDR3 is TGTGCCAGCAGTAGACAGGGGAACACTGAAGCTTTCTTT.

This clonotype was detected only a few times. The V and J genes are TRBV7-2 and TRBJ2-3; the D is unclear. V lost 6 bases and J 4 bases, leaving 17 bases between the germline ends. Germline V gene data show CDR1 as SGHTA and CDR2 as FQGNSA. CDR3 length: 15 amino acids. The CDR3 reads CASRRPGPGADTQYF. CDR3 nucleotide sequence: TGTGCCAGCAGACGCCCGGGTCCGGGCGCAGATACGCAGTATTTT.

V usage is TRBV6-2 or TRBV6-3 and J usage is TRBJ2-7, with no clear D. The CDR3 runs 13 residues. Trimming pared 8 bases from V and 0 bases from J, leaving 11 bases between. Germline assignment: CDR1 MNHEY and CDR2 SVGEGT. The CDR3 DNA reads TGTGCCAGCTCTAATGGCCCCTCCTACGAGCAGTACTTC. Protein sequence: CASSNGPSYEQYF.

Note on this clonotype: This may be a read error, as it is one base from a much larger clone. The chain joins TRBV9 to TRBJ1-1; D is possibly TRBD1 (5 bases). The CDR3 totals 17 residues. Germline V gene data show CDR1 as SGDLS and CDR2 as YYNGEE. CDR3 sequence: CASSAGSTQEMKTEAFF. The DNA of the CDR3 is TGTGCCAGCAGCGCCGGCAGTACACAGGAGATGAAAACTGAAGCTTTCTTT.

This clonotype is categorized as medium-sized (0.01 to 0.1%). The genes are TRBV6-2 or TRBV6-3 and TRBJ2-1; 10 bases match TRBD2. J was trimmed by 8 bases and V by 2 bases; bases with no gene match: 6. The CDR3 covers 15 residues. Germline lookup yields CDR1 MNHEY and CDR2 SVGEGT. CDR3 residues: CASSYGASGSHEQFF. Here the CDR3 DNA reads TGTGCCAGCAGTTACGGGGCTAGCGGGAGTCATGAGCAGTTCTTC.

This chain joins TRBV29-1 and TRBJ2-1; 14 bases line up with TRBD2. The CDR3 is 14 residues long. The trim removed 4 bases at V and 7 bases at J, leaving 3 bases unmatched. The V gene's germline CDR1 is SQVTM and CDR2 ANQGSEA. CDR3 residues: CSVGTSGRRNEQFF. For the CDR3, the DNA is TGCAGCGTTGGGACTAGCGGGAGGCGTAATGAGCAGTTCTTC.

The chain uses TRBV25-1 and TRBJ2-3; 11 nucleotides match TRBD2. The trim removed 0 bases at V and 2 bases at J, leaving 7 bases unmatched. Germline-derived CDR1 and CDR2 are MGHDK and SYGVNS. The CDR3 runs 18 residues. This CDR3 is CASSEYKPGLAATDTQYF. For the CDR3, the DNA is TGTGCCAGCAGTGAATACAAACCGGGACTAGCGGCCACAGATACGCAGTATTTT.

CDR3 in amino acids: CASSPPPSQVPYNEQFF. The CDR3 coding sequence is TGTGCCAGCAGTCCCCCCCCCTCACAGGTCCCCTACAATGAGCAGTTCTTC. V usage is TRBV6-2 or TRBV6-3 and J usage is TRBJ2-1; TRBD1 might be the D (5 bases). Germline V lookup: CDR1 MNHEY, CDR2 SVGEGT. CDR3 length equals 17 residues. Trimming cost V 5 bases and J 2 bases, with 19 bases left between them.

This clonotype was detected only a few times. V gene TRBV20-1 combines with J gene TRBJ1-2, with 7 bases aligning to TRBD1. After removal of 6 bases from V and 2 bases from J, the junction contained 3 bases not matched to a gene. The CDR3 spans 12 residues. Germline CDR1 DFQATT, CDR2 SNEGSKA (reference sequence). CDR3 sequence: CSARQGNYGYTF. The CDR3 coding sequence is TGCAGTGCCAGACAGGGAAACTATGGCTACACCTTC.